This T cell receptor beta chain was sequenced for a study of CD8 T cells in ankylosing spondylitis (dated by TCRdb to the late 2010s). Regarding the complete study: The study set out to find disease-linked TCR variants by profiling T cell receptor beta repertoires in ankylosing spondylitis patients and healthy donors. The full study cohort was made up of about 25 ankylosing spondylitis patients and 108 healthy donors. Peripheral blood was sampled, and synovial fluid was also collected from ankylosing spondylitis patients. Here is what the overall study found, with its caveats: Some of the motif variants had been reported before in the synovial fluid and blood of reactive arthritis patients, a finding that suggests common disease-initiation mechanisms. The disease-linked clones were reported as significantly enriched in matched synovial fluid samples from ankylosing spondylitis patients. A CD8+ phenotype was shown by the disease-linked clones, which were found at relatively low frequencies in peripheral blood. A TCR beta motif of several highly homologous amino acid variants appeared characteristic of blood from ankylosing spondylitis patients.

This sample was sequenced with an Illumina HiSeq 2500. Quantitative 5'-RACE with molecular barcodes was used to prepare TCR beta libraries. Per the source publication's procedure: Disease-linked TCR variants were identified with a new computational method built on a probabilistic model of VDJ rearrangement. TCRdb itself trimmed the public reads at Q25 with fastp, ran MiXCR and retained productive beta chains. Each entry merges the rows of one CDR3 protein and shows their most common DNA and genes. TCRdb's processing, not the authors', yielded these V and J calls. For this sample there are some 200,000 distinct CDR3 sequences; about 13% appear just once. Clones ranked in the top ten supply about 15% of the sample. Looking up the germline V gene (reference sequence) yields CDR1 SGHAT and CDR2 FQDESV. Its CDR3 holds 15 amino acids, cysteine through phenylalanine. Only the CDR3 portion is preserved as DNA: 45 bases, with reading frame beginning at the first base. V is pared back by 5 bases and J by 2 bases, with 14 bases lying between the germline termini.

There are a few counts of this clonotype. Its binding antigen is unknown. No base qualities exist here, and no much larger clone lies one base off it. The chain was built from TRBV11-1 and TRBJ2-3, with TRBD1 tentatively as D gene (6 bases match). This TCR was recovered from a male donor with ankylosing spondylitis or in good health (not recorded which). Specimen: blood, either unsorted or a sorted T cell fraction (not recorded which). DNA sequence: TGTGCCAGCAGCCCTGACAGGTCAAACACAGATACGCAGTATTTT. It codes for CASSPDRSNTDTQYF.